This TCR beta chain was retrieved from a study of identifying expanded T cells in peripheral blood. No infections or other immune events were documented during collection. Of note for this clone: Its target is not known.

Study conclusions and caveats: Variance in clone template counts between roughly two-week samples significantly increased with total template count across all healthy donors.

From germline, CDR1 is KGHSH and CDR2 LQKENI. The V and J ends lost 3 bases and 0 bases, in that order; junction bases with no gene match: 5. The CDR3 covers 17 residues. Profiled with immunoSEQ multiplex PCR; TCRdb holds only in-frame clones, not every one. The sample has more than 45,000 clones; roughly nine tenths are singletons. The J gene is TRBJ2-6, the V gene TRBV18; 7 bases agree with TRBD1. The clonotype originates from a person aged 18 to 69 in good health. Sequencing was done on a sample of blood. In DNA form, the CDR3 reads TGTGCCAGCTCACCCATGACAGGGTACTCTGGGGCCAACGTCCTGACTTTC. This gives the protein CASSPMTGYSGANVLTF. The variable domain in full, completed from reference TRBV18 and TRBJ2-6, reads NAGVMQNPRHLVRRRGQEARLRCSPMKGHSHVYWYRQLPEEGLKFMVYLQKENIIDESGMPKERFSAEFPKEGPSILRIQQVVRGDSAAYFCASSPMTGYSGANVLTFGAGSRLTVL.